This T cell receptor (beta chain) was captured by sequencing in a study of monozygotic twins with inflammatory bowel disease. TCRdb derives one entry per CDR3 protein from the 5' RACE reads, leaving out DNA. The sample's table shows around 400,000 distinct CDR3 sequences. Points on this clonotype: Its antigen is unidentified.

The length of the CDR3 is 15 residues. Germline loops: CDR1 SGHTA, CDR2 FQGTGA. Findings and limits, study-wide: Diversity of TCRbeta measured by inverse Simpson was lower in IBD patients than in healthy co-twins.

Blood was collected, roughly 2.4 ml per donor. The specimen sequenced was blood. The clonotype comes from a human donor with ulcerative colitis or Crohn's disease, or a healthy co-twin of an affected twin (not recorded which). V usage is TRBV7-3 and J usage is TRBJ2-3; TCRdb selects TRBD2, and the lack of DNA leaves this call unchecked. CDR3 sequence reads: CASSLTQRGTDTQYF.